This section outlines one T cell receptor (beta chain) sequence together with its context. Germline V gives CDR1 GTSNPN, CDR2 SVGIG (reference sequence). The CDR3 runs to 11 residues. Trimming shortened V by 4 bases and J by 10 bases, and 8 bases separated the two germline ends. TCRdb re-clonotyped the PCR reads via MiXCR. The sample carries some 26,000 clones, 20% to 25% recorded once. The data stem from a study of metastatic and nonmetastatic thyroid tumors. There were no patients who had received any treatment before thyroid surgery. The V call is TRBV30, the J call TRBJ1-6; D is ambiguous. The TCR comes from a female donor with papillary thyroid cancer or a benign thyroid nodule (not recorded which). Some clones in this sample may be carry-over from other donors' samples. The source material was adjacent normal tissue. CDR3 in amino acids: CAWKSKSPLHF. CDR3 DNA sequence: TGTGCCTGGAAGTCAAAATCACCCCTCCACTTT.